Each of the 20 T cell receptor beta chains below was sequenced from the same sample in a study of T cell changes during pregnancy in multiple sclerosis. Measured with immunoSEQ multiplex PCR; TCRdb has only the in-frame clones, and not every one. Here the sample spans about 47,000 clones, roughly 92% being singletons. The material was peripheral blood, obtained in the third trimester of pregnancy. These TCRs come from a female donor with multiple sclerosis, enrolled in a pregnancy study.

This clone has only one observation. This chain links TRBV28 with TRBJ2-1; 14 bases match TRBD2. The CDR3 is 17 amino acids. V lost 4 bases and J lost 7; bases outside the gene matches: 9. Germline CDR1 MDHEN, CDR2 SYDVKM. In nucleotides, the CDR3 is TGTGCCAGCAGTTCTCCGGGACTAGCGGGAGAGGGGAATGAGCAGTTCTTC. Its translation: CASSSPGLAGEGNEQFF.

The chain couples TRBV7-2 to TRBJ1-4, with a possible D match to TRBD1 (5 bases). The CDR3 loop spans 15 amino acids. CDR1 is SGHTA, CDR2 FQGNSA, per germline. Trimming stripped 5 bases from V and 7 bases from J, with 17 bases between. DNA of the CDR3: TGTGCCAGCAGCATTGGTTGGGGCGGGGGTGAAAAACTGTTTTTT. It specifies CASSIGWGGGEKLFF.

The rearrangement joins TRBV6-5 to TRBJ2-6; D unresolved. The CDR3 covers 15 residues. Trimming stripped 4 bases from V and 1 base from J, with 8 bases between. Looked up from germline, CDR1 is MNHEY and CDR2 is SVGAGI. The CDR3 nucleotides read TGTGCCAGCAGTTCCACAGCTTCTGGGGCCAACGTCCTGACTTTC. Protein product: CASSSTASGANVLTF.

This rearrangement joins TRBV10-3 to TRBJ2-2; 8 bases are a match to TRBD2. The CDR3 spans 15 residues. The J segment lost 0 bases and the V segment lost 6 bases, leaving 3 bases of the junction unmatched. Germline CDR1 reads ENHRY; CDR2 reads SYGVKD. The CDR3 protein is CAIRGLGSNTGELFF. DNA of the CDR3: TGTGCCATCAGGGGACTAGGATCGAACACCGGGGAGCTGTTTTTT.

Here the CDR3 reads CASSTQGRVGQPQHF. CDR3 DNA sequence: TGTGCCAGCAGTACACAGGGACGGGTCGGTCAGCCCCAGCATTTT. V gene TRBV27 combines with J gene TRBJ1-5; tentatively, D is TRBD1 (6 bases). The germline V and J ends were trimmed by 5 bases and 6 bases, with 17 bases remaining between them. The CDR3 is 15 residues long. Per germline, CDR1 MNHEY and CDR2 SMNVEV (reference sequence).

The V call is TRBV27, the J call TRBJ1-1; maybe TRBD1 (6 bases). The germline gives CDR1 MNHEY, CDR2 SMNVEV (reference sequence). CDR3 length: 14 amino acids. Trimming pared 3 bases from V and 0 bases from J, leaving 8 bases between. The CDR3, as DNA: TGTGCCAGCAGTTTCCAGGGGCTGAACACTGAAGCTTTCTTT. This codes for CASSFQGLNTEAFF.

This clone was found a few times. The CDR3, as DNA: TGCGCCAGCAGCCTTGGGACTAGCAAGGAGACCCAGTACTTC. Amino acid sequence: CASSLGTSKETQYF. The genes are TRBV4-3 and TRBJ2-5; 9 positions match TRBD2. Germline V lookup: CDR1 LGHNA, CDR2 YSLEER. This CDR3 spans 14 amino acids. The V segment lost 4 bases and the J segment 5 bases; nucleotides outside the gene matches: 5.

This chain links TRBV6-1 with TRBJ1-1, with D unclear. This CDR3 region has 11 residues. V lost 7 bases to trimming and J lost 7 bases, with 10 bases between them. The germline gives CDR1 MNHNS, CDR2 SASEGT. This CDR3 reads CASTREFEAFF. For the CDR3, the DNA is TGTGCCAGCACTAGGGAGTTTGAAGCTTTCTTT.

This clone was counted between two and nine times. The chain is built from TRBV9 and TRBJ1-1, with a possible D match to TRBD1 (5 bases). Between the trimmed V and J ends, which lost 3 bases and 10 bases, there was a span of 13 bases. The CDR3 has 12 amino acids. The V gene's germline CDR1 is SGDLS and CDR2 YYNGEE. The CDR3 here is CASSAAGSRAFF. The DNA of the CDR3 is TGTGCCAGCAGCGCTGCAGGGTCTCGAGCTTTCTTT.

The rearrangement links TRBV4-1 to TRBJ1-1; D uncertain. Germline lookup yields CDR1 MGHRA and CDR2 YSYEKL. CDR3 size: 16 residues. The germline V and J ends were trimmed by 0 bases and 0 bases, with 11 bases remaining between them. The CDR3 DNA is TGCGCCAGCAGCCAAGATTCTTGGGCCATGAACACTGAAGCTTTCTTT. This gives the protein CASSQDSWAMNTEAFF.

V is TRBV18 and J is TRBJ2-5; D gene uncertain. Germline V gives CDR1 KGHSH, CDR2 LQKENI. The germline V and J ends were trimmed by 1 base and 5 bases, with 11 bases remaining between them. This CDR3 has 14 amino acids. CDR3 residues: CASSPLGVGETQYF. CDR3 nucleotides: TGTGCCAGCTCACCACTCGGAGTTGGCGAGACCCAGTACTTC.

The chain is built from TRBV4-1 and TRBJ2-1; TRBD2 is a possible D gene (5 bases). CDR3 length: 15 residues. Trimming took 1 base from V and 1 from J, leaving 8 bases between them. CDR1 and CDR2 from the germline V gene are MGHRA and YSYEKL. Here the CDR3 reads CASSQGTVSYNEQFF. As DNA, the CDR3 is TGCGCCAGCAGCCAAGGGACTGTTTCCTACAATGAGCAGTTCTTC.

V and J are TRBV5-1 and TRBJ2-3; D unresolved. The length of the CDR3 is 15 residues. From germline, CDR1 is SGHRS and CDR2 YFSETQ. V shed 2 bases and J shed 0 bases, with 10 bases lying between them. The CDR3, as DNA: TGCGCCAGCAGCTTCGGAGCGACTAGCACAGATACGCAGTATTTT. Translation gives CASSFGATSTDTQYF.

The V gene is TRBV25-1, the J gene TRBJ1-3; D is undetermined. The germline V gene encodes CDR1 MGHDK and CDR2 SYGVNS. The CDR3 is made up of 16 amino acids. Trimming stripped 1 base from V and 0 bases from J, with 10 bases between. CDR3: CASSESLAGSGNTIYF. In nucleotides, the CDR3 is TGTGCCAGCAGTGAATCGTTAGCTGGCTCTGGAAACACCATATATTTT.

The rearrangement uses TRBV27 and TRBJ2-1; the match to TRBD2 covers 7 bases. Germline V lookup: CDR1 MNHEY, CDR2 SMNVEV (reference sequence). The CDR3 sequence is 13 residues long. V shed 8 bases and J 8 bases; nucleotides not matched to a gene: 9. The chain's CDR3 is CASVSSSGDEQFF. CDR3 coding DNA: TGTGCCAGCGTTAGTTCTAGCGGCGATGAGCAGTTCTTC.

This chain connects TRBV19 to TRBJ1-1; unclear D gene. V gave up 1 base and J gave up 1 base, with 10 bases separating them. The CDR3 length is 15 residues. Germline loops: CDR1 LNHDA, CDR2 SQIVND (reference sequence). Here the CDR3 DNA reads TGTGCCAGTAGTATAGTGAGTGGTCAGAACACTGAAGCTTTCTTT. This gives the protein CASSIVSGQNTEAFF.

As DNA, the CDR3 is TGTGCCAGCAGCTTGGCGGGGGTTGAGGGCCAAGAGACCCAGTACTTC. It yields the protein CASSLAGVEGQETQYF. The chain recombines TRBV5-4 with TRBJ2-5; TRBD2 is a possible D gene (6 bases). The V gene's germline CDR1 is SGHNT and CDR2 YYREEE (reference sequence). The length of the CDR3 is 16 residues. The V end lost 0 bases, the J end lost 1 base, and 13 bases lay between the germline ends.

The chain recombines TRBV5-4 with TRBJ2-4; 9 bases map to TRBD1. From germline, CDR1 is SGHNT and CDR2 YYREEE (reference sequence). After removal of 4 bases from V and 0 bases from J, the junction contained 8 bases not matched to a gene. This CDR3 has 17 amino acids. Here the CDR3 DNA reads TGTGCCAGCAGCGATGACGACAGGGGGATAGCCAAAAACATTCAGTACTTC. Encoded protein: CASSDDDRGIAKNIQYF.

The chain couples TRBV9 to TRBJ2-1, with 8 bases aligning to TRBD1. V lost 3 bases to trimming and J lost 2 bases; unmatched junction nucleotides: 4. Germline V gene data show CDR1 as SGDLS and CDR2 as YYNGEE. CDR3 length equals 15 residues. The DNA for the CDR3 is TGTGCCAGCAGCGGGACAGGGATCACCTACAATGAGCAGTTCTTC. Translating gives CASSGTGITYNEQFF.

The chain carries TRBV28 and TRBJ2-2; 10 nucleotides match TRBD1. V shed 4 bases and J 4 bases; nucleotides not matched to a gene: 12. Germline CDR1 is MDHEN and CDR2 is SYDVKM. The CDR3 totals 18 residues. The CDR3 loop is CASSYGTGDLRGTGELFF. The CDR3 DNA reads as TGTGCCAGCAGTTACGGGACAGGGGACCTACGGGGCACCGGGGAGCTGTTTTTT.